These 27 T cell receptor beta chains share one sample of origin, sequenced in a study of blood T cell repertoires in COVID-19. Here immunoSEQ multiplex PCR was the method, and the copy in TCRdb shows in-frame clones only, minus some. The sample has roughly 140,000 clones; approximately 80% are singletons. Material for sequencing was peripheral blood. The receptors were sampled from a woman of 80 years or more with acute or convalescent COVID-19.

V and J are TRBV4-2 and TRBJ1-2; tentatively, D is TRBD1 (5 bases). Trimming removed 1 base from V and 0 bases from J, with 12 bases in between. Germline V gene lookup returns CDR1 LGHNA and CDR2 YNFKEQ. The CDR3 is made up of 16 amino acids. The CDR3 DNA sequence: TGTGCCAGCAGCCAAGCGCTTCGGGGGTCTAACTATGGCTACACCTTC. Its translation: CASSQALRGSNYGYTF.

J is TRBJ1-5 and V is TRBV6-6; D possibly corresponds to TRBD1 (5 bases). Germline CDR1 and CDR2: MNHNY and SVGAGI (reference sequence). The CDR3 covers 14 residues. The V and J ends lost 5 bases and 0 bases respectively, with 8 bases between them. CDR3 DNA sequence: TGTGCCAGCAGTGACAGATATAGCAATCAGCCCCAGCATTTT. Amino acids: CASSDRYSNQPQHF.

The chain has TRBV5-1 and TRBJ2-5; 8 bases are shared with TRBD1. The CDR3 length is 13 residues. Germline CDR1 reads SGHRS; CDR2 reads YFSETQ. V lost 4 bases to trimming and J lost 4 bases; unmatched junction nucleotides: 3. The CDR3 reads CASSPTGGETQYF. The CDR3 bases are TGCGCCAGCAGCCCCACAGGGGGAGAGACCCAGTACTTC.

The J gene is TRBJ1-2, the V gene TRBV6-5; no clear D. This CDR3 is built from 14 residues. Trimming took 8 bases from V and 7 from J, leaving 20 bases between them. CDR1 is MNHEY and CDR2 is SVGAGI in the germline V gene. The CDR3 region is CASLGRFSVAGYTF. In DNA, the CDR3 is TGTGCCAGCTTAGGGAGGTTTTCGGTTGCTGGCTACACCTTC.

The chain joins TRBV18 to TRBJ1-5; D may be TRBD1 (6 bases). Germline CDR1 and CDR2: KGHSH and LQKENI. The CDR3 loop spans 16 amino acids. V was trimmed by 0 bases and J by 2 bases, leaving 11 bases between them. CDR3 residues: CASSPPLGGGNQPQHF. CDR3 DNA: TGTGCCAGCTCACCACCGTTAGGGGGTGGCAATCAGCCCCAGCATTTT.

This chain joins TRBV20-1 and TRBJ1-1, with unresolved D. Trimming took 6 bases from V and 7 from J, leaving 12 bases between them. This CDR3 contains 11 residues. Germline lookup yields CDR1 DFQATT and CDR2 SNEGSKA (reference sequence). As DNA, the CDR3 is TGCAGTGCCCTACTGCTCGTTGAAGCTTTCTTT. As protein: CSALLLVEAFF.

The gene calls are TRBV5-1 and TRBJ2-1; 8 bases align to TRBD1. J was trimmed by 3 bases and V by 3 bases; bases with no gene match: 5. This CDR3 region has 15 residues. In germline, CDR1 is SGHRS, CDR2 YFSETQ. Here the CDR3 reads CASSSWTGSYNEQFF. CDR3 nucleotide sequence: TGCGCCAGCAGCTCCTGGACAGGGAGCTACAATGAGCAGTTCTTC.

J is TRBJ2-7 and V is TRBV6-2 or TRBV6-3; maybe TRBD1 (6 bases). Trimming took off 6 bases at V and 3 bases at J, with 9 bases between the two ends. The CDR3 has 12 residues. Germline lookup yields CDR1 MNHEY and CDR2 SVGEGT. The CDR3 nucleotides are TGTGCCAGCAGCTCGGACAGCTACGAGCAGTACTTC. Translation gives CASSSDSYEQYF.

This clone was picked up a small number of times. The chain combines TRBV19 with TRBJ1-1; possible D gene TRBD1, 6 bases. Looked up from germline, CDR1 is LNHDA and CDR2 is SQIVND (reference sequence). Trimming shortened V by 5 bases and J by 3 bases, and 16 bases separated the two germline ends. CDR3 length: 15 residues. The CDR3 DNA is TGTGCCAGTAGTCCCGAGGGGGGGACGTACACTGAAGCTTTCTTT. It encodes CASSPEGGTYTEAFF.

This clone was seen a few times. The chain employs TRBV19 and TRBJ2-7; D may be TRBD1 (6 bases). Germline V lookup: CDR1 LNHDA, CDR2 SQIVND (reference sequence). The CDR3 runs 13 residues. Trimming stripped 8 bases from V and 0 bases from J, with 11 bases between. CDR3 nucleotides: TGTGCCAGTCGGACAGAGAGCTCCTACGAGCAGTACTTC. Translation: CASRTESSYEQYF.

This chain connects TRBV16 to TRBJ1-5; a possible D gene is TRBD1 (5 bases). The germline V and J ends were trimmed by 2 bases and 3 bases, with 11 bases remaining between them. The CDR3 consists of 15 residues. Germline CDR1 reads KGHSY; CDR2 reads FQNENV. The DNA for the CDR3 is TGTGCCAGCAGCCAAACGGGACTGAACAATCAGCCCCAGCATTTT. This codes for CASSQTGLNNQPQHF.

The chain is built from TRBV19 and TRBJ2-2; 9 nucleotides align to TRBD1. The CDR3 length is 17 residues. In germline, CDR1 is LNHDA, CDR2 SQIVND (reference sequence). The trim removed 7 bases at V and 3 bases at J, leaving 12 bases unmatched. The CDR3 loop is CASKWDRASVDTGELFF. The CDR3 bases are TGTGCCAGTAAGTGGGACAGGGCATCTGTTGACACCGGGGAGCTGTTTTTT.

CDR3 loop: CASRWSGVADNEQFF. DNA of the CDR3: TGTGCCAGCAGGTGGTCGGGTGTCGCGGACAATGAGCAGTTCTTC. The chain links TRBV2 to TRBJ2-1; D gene unclear. The V gene's germline CDR1 is SNHLY and CDR2 FYNNEI. The CDR3 spans 15 residues. V gave up 6 bases and J gave up 5 bases, with 17 bases separating them.

This chain links TRBV9 with TRBJ2-3; possibly TRBD2 for D (7 bases). V lost 0 bases, J lost 2 bases, and 13 bases lay in between. Germline V gives CDR1 SGDLS, CDR2 YYNGEE. The CDR3 loop spans 16 amino acids. CDR3: CASSVVGGGSTDTQYF. The CDR3 bases are TGTGCCAGCAGCGTAGTAGGGGGGGGCTCCACAGATACGCAGTATTTT.

The gene calls are TRBV19 and TRBJ2-1; 8 bases are shared with TRBD1. This CDR3 has 15 residues. The germline gives CDR1 LNHDA, CDR2 SQIVND (reference sequence). With 6 bases clipped from V and 5 bases from J, the junction kept 9 bases outside the gene matches. The CDR3 DNA sequence: TGTGCCAGTAGCCGACAGGGGCGACGTAACAATGAGCAGTTCTTC. It is translated as CASSRQGRRNNEQFF.

This clone was seen just once. The chain joins TRBV27 to TRBJ2-7, with D possibly being TRBD2 (5 bases). The CDR3 runs to 13 residues. Germline V gene lookup returns CDR1 MNHEY and CDR2 SMNVEV (reference sequence). V was pared by 2 bases and J by 3 bases, with 8 bases between. The CDR3 sequence: CASSLSSGYEQYF. The CDR3, as DNA: TGTGCCAGCAGTTTAAGCAGCGGCTACGAGCAGTACTTC.

V gene TRBV11-3 combines with J gene TRBJ2-2, with 7 bases matching TRBD2. Germline CDR1 reads SGHNT; CDR2 reads YENEEA. V was clipped by 0 bases and J by 5 bases; unmatched bases: 18. The CDR3 length is 20 residues. CDR3: CASSLELGRHRGRRTGELFF. CDR3 nucleotide sequence: TGTGCCAGCAGCTTAGAGTTGGGCAGGCACCGCGGGAGAAGAACCGGGGAGCTGTTTTTT.

V is TRBV7-9 and J is TRBJ2-1; 10 bases line up with TRBD2. Germline trimming cut 6 bases from V and 3 bases from J; bases unmatched to any gene: 8. CDR3 length: 16 residues. Looked up from germline, CDR1 is SEHNR and CDR2 is FQNEAQ (reference sequence). For the CDR3, the DNA is TGTGCCAGCAGTTTTACCGGGACTAGCGACTACAATGAGCAGTTCTTC. Translating gives CASSFTGTSDYNEQFF.

The rearrangement uses TRBV7-9 and TRBJ1-1; no clear D. CDR3 size: 13 residues. V gave up 3 bases and J gave up 5 bases, with 10 bases separating them. From germline, CDR1 is SEHNR and CDR2 FQNEAQ (reference sequence). The CDR3 sequence: CASSFTGITEAFF. The CDR3 DNA reads TGTGCCAGCAGCTTTACGGGAATAACTGAAGCTTTCTTT.

The rearrangement joins TRBV7-3 to TRBJ2-5, with TRBD2 identical over 13 bases. CDR1 is SGHTA, CDR2 FQGTGA, per germline. V lost 4 bases to trimming and J lost 4 bases; unmatched junction nucleotides: 3. The CDR3 covers 15 residues. The CDR3 DNA sequence: TGTGCCAGCAGCTCCGGGACTAGCGGGGTAGAGACCCAGTACTTC. The encoded protein is CASSSGTSGVETQYF. Variable domain in full (rest from reference TRBV7-3 and TRBJ2-5): GAGVSQTPSNKVTEKGKYVELRCDPISGHTALYWYRQSLGQGPEFLIYFQGTGAADDSGLPNDRFFAVRPEGSVSTLKIQRTERGDSAVYLCASSSGTSGVETQYFGPGTRLLVL.

The chain has TRBV6-1 and TRBJ1-6; no firm D call. Germline V gives CDR1 MNHNS, CDR2 SASEGT. With 0 bases removed from V and 4 bases from J, the gap between germline ends came to 7 bases. CDR3 size: 15 residues. The CDR3 spells CASSEASGYNSPLHF. The CDR3 DNA is TGTGCCAGCAGTGAAGCATCGGGGTATAATTCACCCCTCCACTTT.

For this clone: Other nucleotide sequences from this sample produce the same CDR3. J is TRBJ2-3 and V is TRBV3-1 (or the pseudogene TRBV3-2); D may be TRBD2 (5 bases). In germline, CDR1 is LGHDT, CDR2 YNNKEL (reference sequence). V shed 0 bases and J shed 3 bases, with 10 bases lying between them. The CDR3 extends over 15 amino acids. The CDR3 coding sequence is TGTGCCAGCAGCCAAGATCCTGGAGGAACAGATACGCAGTATTTT. Its translation is CASSQDPGGTDTQYF.

CDR3 protein: CASSPNAGDYGYTF. The CDR3 region has the DNA TGTGCCAGCAGCCCTAACGCCGGGGACTATGGCTACACCTTC. The chain employs TRBV7-8 and TRBJ1-2, with D uncertain. There are 14 residues in the CDR3. Trimming removed 5 bases from V and 3 bases from J, with 13 bases in between. Germline V gene data show CDR1 as SGHVS and CDR2 as FQNEAQ.

This clone was observed a handful of times. The chain links TRBV6-6 to TRBJ2-7; tentatively, D is TRBD1 (6 bases). Germline CDR1 MNHNY, CDR2 SVGAGI (reference sequence). V was trimmed by 5 bases and J by 4 bases, leaving 18 bases between them. The CDR3 runs 15 residues. The DNA for the CDR3 is TGTGCCAGCAGTCGATCGGTGAGACAGGTATACGAGCAGTACTTC. It translates to CASSRSVRQVYEQYF.

The rearrangement joins TRBV7-2 to TRBJ1-2; possibly TRBD1 for D (6 bases). CDR3 length equals 14 residues. CDR1 and CDR2 from the germline V gene are SGHTA and FQGNSA. The germline V and J ends were trimmed by 2 bases and 6 bases, with 13 bases remaining between them. The CDR3 DNA is TGTGCCAGCAGCTTAACTTCAGGGGAGCATGGCTACACCTTC. This sequence encodes CASSLTSGEHGYTF.

The chain has TRBV7-8 and TRBJ2-1; TRBD2 is a possible D gene (6 bases). The ends were cut back, 10 bases at V and 4 bases at J, with 14 bases in the middle. CDR1 is SGHVS and CDR2 is FQNEAQ in the germline V gene. The CDR3 consists of 13 residues. The CDR3 coding sequence is TGTGCCACGGGGGAGGTTCTATACAATGAGCAGTTCTTC. The encoded protein is CATGEVLYNEQFF.

The chain joins TRBV5-6 to TRBJ1-2; TRBD1 might be the D (6 bases). The germline V gene encodes CDR1 SGHDT and CDR2 YYEEEE. The CDR3 covers 13 residues. Trimming removed 4 bases from V and 4 bases from J, with 11 bases in between. The CDR3: CASSTTTGYGYTF. The CDR3 DNA reads as TGTGCCAGCAGCACGACGACAGGCTATGGCTACACCTTC.